This TCR beta chain was obtained from a study of early T cells in non-severe SARS-CoV-2 infection. For the study at large: It was bulk RNA from unsorted whole blood that was sequenced, and the chains were unpaired.

This clonotype occurred many times. Individual cDNA molecules received unique molecular identifiers. TCRdb passed the 5' RACE reads through MiXCR, listing each CDR3 protein once. This sample has around 68,000 distinct CDR3 sequences, with 10% to 15% found just once. CDR1 is LNHDA and CDR2 is SQIVND in the germline V gene (reference sequence). The CDR3 runs to 12 residues. The V end lost 4 bases, the J end lost 8 bases, and 9 bases lay between the germline ends. The chain carries TRBV19 and TRBJ2-1; weak D call: TRBD1 (5 bases). The input for sequencing was whole blood, taken at baseline. This clonotype originated in an adult who was a healthcare worker with PCR-confirmed SARS-CoV-2 infection or an uninfected control (not recorded which). The CDR3 sequence: CASSSGADEQFF. CDR3 nucleotides: TGTGCCAGTAGTAGTGGGGCCGATGAGCAGTTCTTC.